The rows below give T cell receptor beta chains drawn from one sample of a study of identical twins. In TCRdb, the 5' RACE reads were re-called with MiXCR into one record per CDR3 protein. The sample shows around 1.7 million distinct CDR3 sequences, about 31% of them seen only once. The sample comprised cord blood. These receptor sequences come from a newborn girl in good health. Both conserved end residues are part of each CDR3. A D gene is named only where the DNA matches it firmly. Clone size is shown for a subset of rows, as once, few, many or a class of expanded clone.

>TRBV2|TRBJ2-3|NA|NA|16
CASSPDWVPSTDTQYF
TGTGCCAGCAGTCCGGACTGGGTCCCTAGCACAGATACGCAGTATTTT
>TRBV10-3|TRBJ1-4|NA|TRBD1|15
CAISAKQGATEKLFF
TGTGCCATCAGTGCGAAACAGGGGGCTACTGAAAAACTGTTTTTT
>TRBV6-6|TRBJ2-7|many|NA|12
CASSWRSYEQYF
TGTGCCAGCAGTTGGCGGTCCTACGAGCAGTACTTC
>TRBV4-2|TRBJ2-1|few|NA|14
CASTQSVSYNEQFF
TGTGCCAGCACCCAATCCGTCTCCTACAATGAGCAGTTCTTC
>TRBV20-1|TRBJ1-5|few|NA|12
CSASPLDQPQHF
TGCAGTGCTAGTCCACTGGATCAGCCCCAGCATTTT
>TRBV4-1|TRBJ2-5|NA|TRBD2|15
CASSRLGLAKETQYF
TGCGCCAGCAGCCGCCTGGGACTAGCAAAGGAGACCCAGTACTTC
>TRBV27|TRBJ2-3|NA|TRBD2|16
CASSSRLAGVSDTQYF
TGTGCCAGCAGTTCCCGACTAGCGGGAGTCTCAGATACGCAGTATTTT
>TRBV3-1|TRBJ1-2|few|NA|14
CASSQETQNYGYTF
TGTGCCAGCAGCCAGGAGACACAGAACTATGGCTACACCTTC
>TRBV4-2|TRBJ2-1|few|TRBD2|15
CASSPRASGANEQFF
TGTGCCAGCAGCCCGAGGGCTAGCGGGGCCAATGAGCAGTTCTTC
>TRBV6-1|TRBJ2-4|NA|TRBD1|15
CASSPRTGGQNIQYF
TGTGCCAGCAGTCCTCGGACAGGGGGCCAAAACATTCAGTACTTC
>TRBV20-1|TRBJ2-7|NA|NA|14
CSASKDSCSYEQYF
TGCAGTGCTAGTAAAGACTCCTGCTCCTACGAGCAGTACTTC
>TRBV12-3/TRBV12-4|TRBJ1-2|NA|NA|13
CASGDRANYGYTF
TGTGCCAGCGGGGACCGAGCTAACTATGGCTACACCTTC
>TRBV6-1|TRBJ2-3|NA|TRBD1|14
CASKDRARTDTQYF
TGTGCCAGCAAGGACAGGGCCCGCACAGATACGCAGTATTTT
>TRBV6-5|TRBJ2-7|NA|TRBD2|14
CASLSGGGSYEQYF
TGTGCCAGCCTTAGCGGGGGAGGGTCCTACGAGCAGTACTTC
>TRBV5-1|TRBJ2-7|NA|TRBD1|15
CASSLAGTGGYEQCF
TGCGCCAGCAGCTTGGCCGGGACAGGTGGCTACGAGCAGTGCTTC
>TRBV7-9|TRBJ2-4|NA|TRBD2|19
CASSLKPGTSGADKNIQYF
TGTGCCAGCAGCTTAAAACCGGGGACTAGCGGGGCGGACAAAAACATTCAGTACTTC
>TRBV6-1|TRBJ2-3|NA|TRBD2|14
CASSRLAGAHQQYF
TGTGCCAGCAGCCGACTAGCGGGAGCTCACCAGCAGTATTTT
>TRBV29-1|TRBJ2-2|NA|TRBD1|17
CSVTDTGGAGNTGELFF
TGCAGCGTAACAGATACAGGGGGCGCGGGTAACACCGGGGAGCTGTTTTTT
>TRBV5-1|TRBJ2-7|NA|NA|17
CASSLANRLSPYNEQYF
TGCGCCAGCAGCTTGGCCAACAGGCTCAGCCCCTACAATGAGCAGTACTTC
>TRBV10-3|TRBJ2-1|NA|TRBD2|13
CAICPGGLYEQFF
TGTGCCATCTGTCCGGGAGGGCTATATGAGCAGTTCTTC
>TRBV10-3|TRBJ2-3|NA|TRBD1|13
CAISGQGPDTQYF
TGTGCCATCAGTGGACAGGGCCCAGATACGCAGTATTTT
>TRBV12-3/TRBV12-4|TRBJ1-2|NA|NA|12
CASRKGLYGYTF
TGTGCCAGCAGGAAAGGGCTCTATGGCTACACCTTC
>TRBV6-6|TRBJ2-3|NA|NA|14
CASSYSDFADTQYF
TGTGCCAGCAGTTACTCGGACTTCGCAGATACGCAGTATTTT
>TRBV7-2|TRBJ2-1|few|NA|16
CASSLDVGSSYNEQFF
TGTGCCAGCAGCTTAGATGTGGGGAGCTCCTACAATGAGCAGTTCTTC
>TRBV18|TRBJ1-2|few|NA|15
CASSPGPDGYYGYTF
TGTGCCAGCTCACCAGGGCCCGACGGATACTATGGCTACACCTTC
>TRBV29-1|TRBJ1-2|few|NA|13
CSVGGGANYGYTF
TGCAGCGTTGGTGGGGGGGCTAACTATGGCTACACCTTC
>TRBV27|TRBJ2-6|NA|TRBD2|17
CASSQGLGGSGANVLTF
TGTGCCAGCAGTCAGGGACTAGGAGGCTCTGGGGCCAACGTCCTGACTTTC
>TRBV24-1|TRBJ2-5|few|NA|15
CATSDRFGPQETQYF
TGTGCCACCAGTGATCGTTTCGGACCGCAAGAGACCCAGTACTTC
>TRBV6-1|TRBJ2-3|NA|NA|14
CASSERTRTDTQYF
TGTGCCAGCAGTGAGAGGACTCGTACAGATACGCAGTATTTT
>TRBV18|TRBJ1-1|NA|TRBD1|14
CASSRDRKNTEAFF
TGTGCCAGCTCCCGGGACAGGAAGAACACTGAAGCTTTCTTT
>TRBV6-4|TRBJ2-5|NA|TRBD1|15
CASGERTGVGNEQYF
TGTGCCAGCGGGGAACGGACAGGGGTAGGCAATGAGCAGTACTTC